This TCR beta chain was observed in a study of blood T cell repertoires in COVID-19. Germline CDR1 MNHNY, CDR2 SVGAGI (reference sequence). V was cut by 5 bases and J by 1 base, with 5 bases left in between. The CDR3 has 12 amino acids. Assay: immunoSEQ multiplex PCR; the TCRdb copy retains only in-frame clones and omits some. Of a few hundred thousand clones in the sample, around 80% were seen once. The sample taken for sequencing was PBMCs or T cells enriched from blood (not recorded which). This sequence joins TRBV6-6 and TRBJ1-1; weak D call: TRBD1 (5 bases). This TCR was sampled from a man aged 35-49 years who had recovered from COVID-19. As DNA, the CDR3 is TGTGCCAGCAGTGGACAGAACACTGAAGCTTTCTTT. Translating gives CASSGQNTEAFF.